The sequence of this TCR beta chain was determined in a study of T cells in Graves' hyperthyroidism and ophthalmopathy. Study results and caveats: Ophthalmopathy and stable hyperthyroidism were told apart by a 13 V-J model. Blood also held most thyroid clonotypes expanded beyond 0.001.

The J segment lost 7 bases and the V segment lost 5 bases, leaving 8 bases of the junction unmatched. This CDR3 has 16 residues. Pregnant or lactating patients were excluded, as were those with uncontrolled infection or other autoimmune disease. Each 10 ml fresh peripheral blood draw supplied the PBMCs. It was RNA transcripts that yielded the amplified TCR beta CDR3 regions. HTBI primers were used for first-round RT-PCR of the TCR CDR3. TCRdb re-called the multiplex PCR reads with MiXCR, one entry per CDR3 protein. Among some 460,000 distinct CDR3 sequences listed, around a sixth were seen once. The table lists this clonotype with many counts. The antigen is undetermined.

This TCR came from a woman between 18 and 30 years old with Graves' hyperthyroidism. The specimen sequenced was blood. The gene calls are TRBV12-3 or TRBV12-4 and TRBJ2-1, with 13 bases that match TRBD2. The CDR3 nucleotides read TGTGCCAGCAGTCCGCGACTAGCGGGGGGCCAGAATGAGCAGTTCTTC. Its protein product is CASSPRLAGGQNEQFF.